Shown below are 17 T cell receptor beta chains from a single sample sequenced in a study of T cells in localized non-small cell lung cancer. The repertoire was sequenced with immunoSEQ multiplex PCR; TCRdb's copy has only in-frame clones and lacks some. This sample carries about 45,000 clones, approximately 80% of them seen once, and the ten largest clones take 17%. This material consisted of peripheral blood mononuclear cells, taken before any cancer treatment. The receptors shown here come from a man aged 40 to 70 with stage III lung adenocarcinoma.

The chain has TRBV11-3 and TRBJ2-3; 8 nucleotides align to TRBD2. The CDR3 length is 14 residues. CDR1 and CDR2 from the germline V gene are SGHNT and YENEEA. After removal of 1 base from V and 6 bases from J, the junction contained 3 bases not matched to a gene. In nucleotides, the CDR3 is TGTGCCAGCAGCTTAGGGCGGGGGGCCGATACGCAGTATTTT. Protein product: CASSLGRGADTQYF.

The table lists this clone with a count of one. CDR3: CASSLDGRNSGANVLTF. CDR3 nucleotide sequence: TGTGCCAGCAGCTTAGACGGACGAAACTCTGGGGCCAACGTCCTGACTTTC. This chain uses TRBV7-2 with TRBJ2-6; no reliable D call. Trimming took off 1 base at V and 0 bases at J, with 10 bases between the two ends. The CDR3 contains 17 residues. The germline CDR1 and CDR2 sequences are SGHTA and FQGNSA.

V usage is TRBV6-1 and J usage is TRBJ2-4, with 11 nucleotides matching TRBD2. Trimming at V came to 8 bases and at J to 10 bases, leaving 7 bases not matched to a gene. Germline values: CDR1 MNHNS, CDR2 SASEGT. The CDR3 consists of 13 residues. CDR3 in DNA: TGTGCCAGCGGGATAGCGGGGGGGCGAATTCAGTACTTC. As protein: CASGIAGGRIQYF.

The rearrangement joins TRBV5-1 to TRBJ2-7, with 8 bases fitting TRBD1. The V gene's germline CDR1 is SGHRS and CDR2 YFSETQ. Trimming cost V 3 bases and J 7 bases; bases outside gene matches: 9. This CDR3 comprises 14 residues. DNA of the CDR3: TGCGCCAGCAGCTGGGACAGGCTCAGTAGTGAGCAGTACTTC. This encodes CASSWDRLSSEQYF.

The CDR3 is CASSDRAVRETQYF. The CDR3 DNA follows: TGTGCCAGCAGTGATCGGGCAGTCCGAGAGACCCAGTACTTC. The J gene is TRBJ2-5, the V gene TRBV2; D not resolved. The CDR3 runs to 14 residues. The V end lost 3 bases, the J end lost 4 bases, and 12 bases lay between the germline ends. Germline V CDR1 and CDR2: SNHLY, FYNNEI.

As regards this clone: One junction end disagrees with the germline gene, perhaps due to a read error. The chain is built from TRBV5-1 and TRBJ2-7; a possible D gene is TRBD1 (6 bases). Germline V CDR1 and CDR2: SGHRS, YFSETQ. The CDR3 is 12 residues long. The CDR3 region has the DNA TGTGCCAGCAGCTTCAGGGGCTTCGAGCAGTACTTC. It is translated as CASSFRGFEQYF. The full variable domain, rest sourced from reference TRBV5-1 and TRBJ2-7, is KAGVTQTPRYLIKTRGQQVTLSCSPISGHRSVSWYQQTPGQGLQFLFEYFSETQRNKGNFPGRFSGRQFSNSRSEMNVSTLELGDSALYLCASSFRGFEQYFGPGTRLTVT.

The rearrangement links TRBV19 to TRBJ2-7; the D gene is possibly TRBD2 (5 bases). The CDR3 is made up of 14 amino acids. V was cut by 2 bases and J by 3 bases, with 11 bases left in between. CDR1 LNHDA and CDR2 SQIVND come from the germline V gene (reference sequence). The CDR3 region is CASSIRSGDYEQYF. CDR3 coding DNA: TGTGCCAGTAGTATACGGAGCGGAGACTACGAGCAGTACTTC. Complete variable domain (other parts from reference TRBV19 and TRBJ2-7): DGGITQSPKYLFRKEGQNVTLSCEQNLNHDAMYWYRQDPGQGLRLIYYSQIVNDFQKGDIAEGYSVSREKKESFPLTVTSAQKNPTAFYLCASSIRSGDYEQYFGPGTRLTVT.

The chain has TRBV29-1 and TRBJ1-2, with D uncertain. Germline loops: CDR1 SQVTM, CDR2 ANQGSEA. V lost 5 bases and J 4 bases, leaving 14 bases between the germline ends. CDR3 length: 13 residues. This CDR3 reads CSVQLTESYGYTF. The CDR3, as DNA: TGCAGCGTTCAACTTACCGAGTCCTATGGCTACACCTTC.

Regarding this clone: In the same sample, other DNA sequences code for this CDR3. The rearrangement links TRBV6-6 to TRBJ2-5, with D tentatively TRBD1 (5 bases). Germline V gene data show CDR1 as MNHNY and CDR2 as SVGAGI (reference sequence). Trimming left V 8 bases short and J 0 bases short, with 19 bases between. The CDR3 contains 16 residues. CDR3 sequence: CASSPYPRQNQETQYF. Here the CDR3 DNA reads TGTGCCAGCTCCCCGTACCCCAGACAGAACCAAGAGACCCAGTACTTC.

This chain joins TRBV19 and TRBJ1-6; no clear D. V was trimmed by 7 bases and J by 6 bases, leaving 13 bases between them. Germline V gene data show CDR1 as LNHDA and CDR2 as SQIVND (reference sequence). The CDR3 loop spans 14 amino acids. The CDR3 spells CASNSRGSNSPLHF. The DNA of the CDR3 is TGTGCCAGTAATTCCCGTGGGTCTAATTCACCCCTCCACTTT.

The rearrangement joins TRBV5-1 to TRBJ2-2, with TRBD2 matching 9 bases. Germline CDR1 reads SGHRS; CDR2 reads YFSETQ. The CDR3 has 16 residues. After removal of 2 bases from V and 3 bases from J, the junction contained 5 bases not matched to a gene. The CDR3 loop reads CASSLERGADTGELFF. DNA of the CDR3: TGCGCCAGCAGCTTAGAGCGGGGGGCCGACACCGGGGAGCTGTTTTTT.

This clone was found a few times. The rearrangement uses TRBV6-6 and TRBJ2-1, with TRBD2 as a possible D gene (5 bases). This CDR3 is built from 13 residues. CDR1 is MNHNY and CDR2 is SVGAGI in the germline V gene (reference sequence). With 6 bases removed from V and 9 bases from J, the gap between germline ends came to 15 bases. Here the CDR3 reads CASSPDGVGEQFF. The DNA for the CDR3 is TGTGCCAGCAGCCCGGACGGGGTTGGTGAGCAGTTCTTC.

This rearrangement joins TRBV29-1 to TRBJ2-3; D is undetermined. Germline CDR1 and CDR2: SQVTM and ANQGSEA. V gave up 1 base and J gave up 5 bases, with 10 bases separating them. The CDR3 covers 13 residues. The chain's CDR3 is CSVEGLNRDTQYF. CDR3 in DNA: TGCAGCGTTGAAGGCTTAAACAGAGATACGCAGTATTTT.

The chain recombines TRBV5-4 with TRBJ2-7; D remains unclear. Germline assignment: CDR1 SGHNT and CDR2 YYREEE (reference sequence). The V and J ends lost 4 bases and 3 bases respectively, with 8 bases between them. The CDR3 consists of 12 residues. CDR3: CASSPGDYEQYF. The DNA of the CDR3 is TGTGCCAGCAGCCCTGGAGACTACGAGCAGTACTTC.

This chain joins TRBV29-1 and TRBJ2-7; D gene uncertain. Germline V gives CDR1 SQVTM, CDR2 ANQGSEA. This CDR3 contains 12 residues. V was clipped by 6 bases and J by 6 bases, with 15 bases between them. In DNA form, the CDR3 reads TGCAGCGTGAGCGCTCAATCTCGCGAGCAGTACTTC. This encodes CSVSAQSREQYF.

The gene calls are TRBV10-1 and TRBJ2-5; D may be TRBD1 (6 bases). The CDR3 covers 15 residues. The V gene lost 2 bases and the J gene lost 5 bases, with 15 bases spanning the gap. Germline V lookup: CDR1 WNHNN, CDR2 SYGVQD (reference sequence). CDR3 in amino acids: CASSEGGLELETQYF. CDR3 in DNA: TGCGCCAGCAGTGAGGGGGGCTTGGAGTTGGAGACCCAGTACTTC.

The chain combines TRBV4-1 with TRBJ1-1; perhaps TRBD1 as D (6 bases). This CDR3 has 17 amino acids. The V gene lost 4 bases and the J gene lost 0 bases, with 18 bases spanning the gap. Germline lookup yields CDR1 MGHRA and CDR2 YSYEKL. In DNA, the CDR3 is TGCGCCAGCAGCCTTTATTATTCCGGGACACTGAACACTGAAGCTTTCTTT. As protein: CASSLYYSGTLNTEAFF.